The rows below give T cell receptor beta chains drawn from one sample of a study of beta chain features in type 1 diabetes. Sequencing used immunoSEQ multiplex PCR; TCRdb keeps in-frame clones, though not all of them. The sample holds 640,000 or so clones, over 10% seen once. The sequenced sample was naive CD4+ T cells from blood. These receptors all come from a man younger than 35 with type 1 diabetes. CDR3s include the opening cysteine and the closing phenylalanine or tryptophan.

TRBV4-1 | CASSQDFGGLAGPGDTQYF
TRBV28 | CASSPQTGDNEQFF
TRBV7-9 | CASSLSGRQPQHF
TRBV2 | CASRPPDRSYGYTF
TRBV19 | CASSIDRSYYEQYF
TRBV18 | CASSPPGTRTEKLFF
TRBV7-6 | CASSYQQDSTEAFF
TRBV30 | CAWRPGQGYSPLHF
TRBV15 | CATRNPSGAGANVLTF
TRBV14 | CASSRSGGEQYF
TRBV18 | CASSPTGLDIQYF
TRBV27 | CASSFRTDSNQPQHF
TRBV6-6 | CASRGRGYTF
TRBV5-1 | CASSLTTGGTEAFF
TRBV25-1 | CASSPASYNEQFF
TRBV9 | CASSVGEGGGTDTQYF
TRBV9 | CASSVGQENQPQHF
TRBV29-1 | CSVLTGLNTEAFF
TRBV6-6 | CASSLWGQGVGEQYF
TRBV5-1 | CASSLTTDSPLHF
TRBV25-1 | CASSRQEIYGYTF
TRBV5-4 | CASSDSTGQTYNEQFF
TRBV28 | CASSITGERGYTF
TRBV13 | CASSLGDRRNSPLHF
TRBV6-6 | CASSYSLASGELFF
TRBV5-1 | CASSLLAGANPGELFF
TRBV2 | CASIRRGGAFYGYTF
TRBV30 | CAWGGQYQETQYF
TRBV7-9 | CASSQGGQSGYTF
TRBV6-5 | CASRGTNEQYF
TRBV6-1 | CATYWGAGNSPLHF